Listed below are T cell receptor beta chains from one sample, sequenced in a study of liver allograft versus peripheral blood T cells. Via MiXCR, TCRdb re-called the reads, giving one row per CDR3 protein. The sample includes just over 2,500 distinct CDR3 sequences, 15% to 20% of them seen just once. These receptors were taken from a human patient who had a liver transplant. Some T cells may possibly be graft donor cells. Each CDR3 is given with its conserved first and last residue. D genes are given only for firm matches. Size values are once, few and many counts, or a class for expanded clones, and some rows have none.

J gene | clone size | D gene | V gene | CDR3 DNA | CDR3 protein
TRBJ1-5 | few | . | TRBV5-5 | TGTGCCAGCAGCTTGGACTTCGGTGGGAACTCACATTTT | CASSLDFGGNSHF
TRBJ1-6 | medium-sized | . | TRBV11-2 | TGTGCCAGCAGCAAAGAAGGGGAGTACTATAATTCACCCCTCCACTTT | CASSKEGEYYNSPLHF
TRBJ2-1 | medium-sized | . | TRBV6-1 | TGTGCCAGCAGTGAAGCAAAGTTCGGGGCCCGGGAGCAGTTCTTC | CASSEAKFGAREQFF
TRBJ2-6 | many | . | TRBV27 | TGTGCCAGCAGAGCTCTACCGGGAGACTCTGGGGCCAACGTCCTGACTTTC | CASRALPGDSGANVLTF
TRBJ2-1 | many | TRBD2 | TRBV5-4 | TGTGCCAGCAGGAGCGGGAGTTACAATGAGCAGTTCTTC | CASRSGSYNEQFF
TRBJ2-7 | . | TRBD1 | TRBV7-9 | TGTGCCAGCACCCCCCGGGACAGCTCGAACGAGCAGTACTTC | CASTPRDSSNEQYF
TRBJ1-4 | few | . | TRBV10-3 | TGTGCCATCAGTGAGGGGGATGAAAAACTGTTTTTT | CAISEGDEKLFF
TRBJ2-2 | medium-sized | TRBD2 | TRBV18 | TGTGCCAGCTCCTTTGGACTAGCGGGAGACACCGGGGAGCTGTTTTTT | CASSFGLAGDTGELFF
TRBJ2-3 | medium-sized | . | TRBV27 | TGTGCCAGCAGTTCTCCGACAGGCTACACAGATACGCAGTATTTT | CASSSPTGYTDTQYF
TRBJ1-2 | . | . | TRBV12-5 | TGTGCTAGTGGTTCTCCGGTGGGGGTCTATGGCTACACCTTC | CASGSPVGVYGYTF